A single sample gave rise to the 21 T cell receptor beta chains below, sequenced in a study of OX40 agonist ivuxolimab in advanced cancers. Libraries were prepared by immunoSEQ multiplex PCR; TCRdb keeps only in-frame clonotypes and omits some of them. The top ten hold approximately 1% of the sample, which has just under 65,000 clones, about nine tenths seen once. Sample: CD4+ or CD8+ T cells sorted from blood, taken in a trial of the OX40 agonist ivuxolimab. The receptors were gathered from an adult with an advanced solid tumor such as melanoma, head and neck, liver or kidney cancer.

This chain links TRBV15 with TRBJ1-2, with 8 bases fitting TRBD1. CDR1 LNHNV and CDR2 YYDKDF come from the germline V gene (reference sequence). J lost 6 bases, V lost 3 bases, and 12 bases had no gene match. This CDR3 has 16 amino acids. The CDR3 sequence: CATSRGKTGELNGYTF. Written as DNA, the CDR3 is TGTGCCACCAGCAGGGGGAAGACAGGGGAGTTAAATGGCTACACCTTC.

This sequence joins TRBV30 and TRBJ2-3; D is unclear. CDR1 is GTSNPN and CDR2 is SVGIG in the germline V gene (reference sequence). V was trimmed by 0 bases and J by 2 bases, leaving 9 bases between them. The CDR3 has 14 amino acids. This CDR3 reads CAWSVDGSTDTQYF. Written as DNA, the CDR3 is TGTGCCTGGAGTGTAGACGGATCCACAGATACGCAGTATTTT.

The genes are TRBV18 and TRBJ1-1; D is ambiguous. The V and J ends lost 4 bases and 3 bases respectively, with 12 bases between them. The CDR3 totals 14 residues. Germline CDR1 reads KGHSH; CDR2 reads LQKENI. This CDR3 reads CASSLSAEYTEAFF. Written as DNA, the CDR3 is TGTGCCAGCTCACTATCAGCGGAGTACACTGAAGCTTTCTTT.

This chain links TRBV5-1 with TRBJ1-2; D is uncertain. Germline loops: CDR1 SGHRS, CDR2 YFSETQ. The CDR3 has 14 amino acids. The V gene lost 0 bases and the J gene lost 6 bases, with 12 bases spanning the gap. The CDR3 sequence: CASSLDQPGNGYTF. DNA of the CDR3: TGCGCCAGCAGCTTGGACCAGCCTGGCAATGGCTACACCTTC.

The rearrangement joins TRBV27 to TRBJ2-1; 8 bases match TRBD2. Germline values: CDR1 MNHEY, CDR2 SMNVEV (reference sequence). This CDR3 region has 15 residues. V was clipped by 0 bases and J by 3 bases; unmatched bases: 1. The CDR3 loop reads CASSLSSGNYNEQFF. CDR3 bases: TGTGCCAGCAGTTTATCTAGCGGGAACTACAATGAGCAGTTCTTC.

This clone has just one count. The V and J genes are TRBV5-4 and TRBJ2-1; 9 bases align to TRBD2. The V gene's germline CDR1 is SGHNT and CDR2 YYREEE (reference sequence). V was clipped by 1 base and J by 7 bases; unmatched bases: 6. This CDR3 contains 15 residues. The CDR3 region is CASSLWREGRNEQFF. In DNA form, the CDR3 reads TGTGCCAGCAGCTTGTGGCGGGAGGGCCGGAATGAGCAGTTCTTC.

The rearrangement uses TRBV5-1 and TRBJ2-5, with 14 bases fitting TRBD2. The CDR3 totals 18 residues. The germline gives CDR1 SGHRS, CDR2 YFSETQ. Trimming took 2 bases from V and 1 from J; bases not matched to a gene: 7. The CDR3 reads CASSLGTSGSGVQETQYF. Here the CDR3 DNA reads TGCGCCAGCAGCTTAGGGACTAGCGGGAGTGGTGTCCAAGAGACCCAGTACTTC.

CDR3 loop: CASSEFLAAYEQYF. The CDR3 nucleotides read TGTGCCAGCAGTGAATTTCTAGCGGCCTACGAGCAGTACTTC. The chain employs TRBV2 and TRBJ2-7; 7 nucleotides line up with TRBD2. V gave up 2 bases and J gave up 2 bases; unmatched junction bases: 3. Germline V lookup: CDR1 SNHLY, CDR2 FYNNEI. There are 14 residues in the CDR3.

This rearrangement joins TRBV29-1 to TRBJ1-1; D is ambiguous. This CDR3 has 12 amino acids. Per the germline V gene, CDR1 is SQVTM and CDR2 is ANQGSEA. Trimming left V 7 bases short and J 2 bases short, with 11 bases between. In DNA form, the CDR3 reads TGCAGCGCCAGACAAACCAACACTGAAGCTTTCTTT. It translates to CSARQTNTEAFF.

This clone was recorded once. V is TRBV13 and J is TRBJ2-3; the match to TRBD2 covers 7 bases. Germline V gene lookup returns CDR1 PRHDT and CDR2 FYEKMQ (reference sequence). There are 15 residues in the CDR3. Trimming took 4 bases from V and 3 from J; bases not matched to a gene: 7. The CDR3 nucleotides read TGTGCCAGCAGCTCCCAACGCGGGAGTACAGATACGCAGTATTTT. It encodes CASSSQRGSTDTQYF.

The genes are TRBV6-1 and TRBJ2-5; 7 bases map to TRBD1. This CDR3 is 14 amino acids long. The trim removed 5 bases at V and 5 bases at J, leaving 8 bases unmatched. In germline, CDR1 is MNHNS, CDR2 SASEGT. DNA of the CDR3: TGTGCCAGCAGTCTGGGACAGCTCGGGGAGACCCAGTACTTC. This codes for CASSLGQLGETQYF.

V gene TRBV15 combines with J gene TRBJ2-6; D possibly corresponds to TRBD1 (6 bases). Germline CDR1 LNHNV, CDR2 YYDKDF (reference sequence). V gave up 0 bases and J gave up 2 bases, with 14 bases separating them. This CDR3 has 18 residues. The CDR3 region has the DNA TGTGCCACCAGCAGAGAGCCCGGTGGGGGCCCTGGGGCCAACGTCCTGACTTTC. This gives the protein CATSREPGGGPGANVLTF.

This chain connects TRBV4-1 to TRBJ2-1, with 13 bases identical to TRBD2. Germline V gene data show CDR1 as MGHRA and CDR2 as YSYEKL. The CDR3 is 16 residues long. V shed 1 base and J 7 bases; nucleotides not matched to a gene: 4. In nucleotides, the CDR3 is TGCGCCAGCAGCCAAGGGAGGACTAGCGGGGGTAATGAGCAGTTCTTC. This encodes CASSQGRTSGGNEQFF.

The V gene is TRBV2, the J gene TRBJ2-1; 10 nucleotides line up with TRBD2. Germline lookup yields CDR1 SNHLY and CDR2 FYNNEI. V dropped 2 bases and J dropped 4; count of bases not matched to a gene: 2. This CDR3 has 15 amino acids. The CDR3, as DNA: TGTGCCAGCAGTGAAACTAGCGGGACTTACAATGAGCAGTTCTTC. Its protein is CASSETSGTYNEQFF.

V is TRBV7-9 and J is TRBJ2-7; 7 nucleotides agree with TRBD1. Germline V CDR1 and CDR2: SEHNR, FQNEAQ (reference sequence). This CDR3 spans 15 amino acids. Unmatched junction bases numbered 9, after V lost 5 bases and J lost 2 bases. CDR3 in amino acids: CASSHGQAKAYEQYF. CDR3 in DNA: TGTGCCAGCAGCCACGGACAGGCAAAGGCCTACGAGCAGTACTTC.

V is TRBV7-2 and J is TRBJ1-3; tentative D call: TRBD1 (6 bases). Germline loops: CDR1 SGHTA, CDR2 FQGNSA. V was trimmed by 5 bases and J by 3 bases, leaving 14 bases between them. This CDR3 has 15 amino acids. The CDR3 bases are TGTGCCAGCAGCGCTGGGACAACTCTTGGAAACACCATATATTTT. The encoded protein is CASSAGTTLGNTIYF.

The chain joins TRBV6-6 to TRBJ1-5; D remains unclear. This CDR3 region has 14 residues. With 0 bases removed from V and 1 base from J, the gap between germline ends came to 4 bases. CDR1 and CDR2 (germline): MNHNY, SVGAGI (reference sequence). This chain's CDR3 is CASSYSGSNQPQHF. The DNA of the CDR3 is TGTGCCAGCAGTTACTCGGGGAGCAATCAGCCCCAGCATTTT.

This clone showed up just once. The chain links TRBV18 to TRBJ2-7; D not certain. V shed 0 bases and J shed 0 bases, with 6 bases lying between them. From germline, CDR1 is KGHSH and CDR2 LQKENI. The CDR3 loop spans 14 amino acids. CDR3 sequence (DNA): TGTGCCAGCTCACCACCGGAAAGCTCCTACGAGCAGTACTTC. The encoded protein is CASSPPESSYEQYF.

The DNA for the CDR3 is TGTGCCATCAGACAGGGGGCCCTTGGCTATGGCTACACCTTC. Its protein product is CAIRQGALGYGYTF. This chain joins TRBV10-3 and TRBJ1-2; TRBD1 agrees at 9 bases. V dropped 6 bases and J dropped 4; count of bases not matched to a gene: 6. Germline V gives CDR1 ENHRY, CDR2 SYGVKD. The CDR3 totals 14 residues.

This rearrangement joins TRBV2 to TRBJ1-6; maybe TRBD1 (6 bases). This CDR3 has 16 amino acids. Germline CDR1 is SNHLY and CDR2 is FYNNEI. Trimming stripped 3 bases from V and 9 bases from J, with 18 bases between. CDR3 amino acids: CASSDSRGTTPSPLHF. As DNA, the CDR3 is TGTGCCAGCAGTGATTCAAGAGGGACAACGCCTTCACCCCTCCACTTT. The full variable domain, its missing parts supplied by reference TRBV2 and TRBJ1-6, is EPEVTQTPSHQVTQMGQEVILRCVPISNHLYFYWYRQILGQKVEFLVSFYNNEISEKSEIFDDQFSVERPDGSNFTLKIRSTKLEDSAMYFCASSDSRGTTPSPLHFGNGTRLTVT.

J is TRBJ1-3 and V is TRBV13; D unresolved. Germline V gene sequence: CDR1 PRHDT, CDR2 FYEKMQ (reference sequence). The CDR3 is 17 residues long. Trimming shortened V by 1 base and J by 0 bases, and 13 bases separated the two germline ends. The CDR3 sequence: CASSLDGGRSSGNTIYF. The CDR3 DNA reads as TGTGCCAGCAGCTTAGACGGCGGCCGTAGCTCTGGAAACACCATATATTTT.